This TCR beta chain was retrieved from a study of T cells in Graves' hyperthyroidism and ophthalmopathy. Germline CDR1 and CDR2: DFQATT and SNEGSKA (reference sequence). The CDR3 runs 15 residues. V was clipped by 5 bases and J by 0 bases; unmatched bases: 8. TCR beta CDR3 regions were amplified from RNA. The HTBI primer set drove a first-round RT-PCR of the TCR CDR3. TCRdb called the multiplex PCR reads again in MiXCR, with one record for every CDR3 protein. The table records 610,000 or so distinct CDR3 sequences, approximately 44% of them present only once. Diagnostic assessment was based on clinical symptoms, serum thyroxine and TRAb, thyroid ultrasound and orbital computed tomography.

The sequencing input was peripheral blood or thyroid tissue (not recorded which). The rearrangement uses TRBV20-1 and TRBJ1-1, with 8 nucleotides matching TRBD1. The clonotype comes from a woman younger than 30 with Graves' hyperthyroidism. CDR3: CSAGAGQEMNTEAFF. The CDR3 bases are TGCAGTGCTGGAGCGGGACAGGAGATGAACACTGAAGCTTTCTTT.